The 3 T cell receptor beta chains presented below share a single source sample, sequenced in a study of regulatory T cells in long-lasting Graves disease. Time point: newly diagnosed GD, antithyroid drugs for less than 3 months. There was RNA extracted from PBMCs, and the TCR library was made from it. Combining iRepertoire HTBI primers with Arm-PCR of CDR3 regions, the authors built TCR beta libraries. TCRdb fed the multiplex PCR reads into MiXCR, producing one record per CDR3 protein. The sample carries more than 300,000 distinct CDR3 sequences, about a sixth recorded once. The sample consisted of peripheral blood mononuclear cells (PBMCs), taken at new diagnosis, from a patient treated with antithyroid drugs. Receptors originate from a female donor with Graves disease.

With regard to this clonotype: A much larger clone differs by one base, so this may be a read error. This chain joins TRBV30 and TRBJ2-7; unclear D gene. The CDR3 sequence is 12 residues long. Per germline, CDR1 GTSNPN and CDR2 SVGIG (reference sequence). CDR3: CARSVQGDEQYF. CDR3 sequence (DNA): TGTGCCCGGAGTGTACAAGGAGACGAGCAGTACTTC. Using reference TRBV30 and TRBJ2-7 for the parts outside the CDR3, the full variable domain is SQTIHQWPATLVQPVGSPLSLECTVEGTSNPNLYWYRQAAGRGLQLLFYSVGIGQISSEVPQNLSASRPQDRQFILSSKKLLLSDSGFYLCARSVQGDEQYFGPGTRLTVT.

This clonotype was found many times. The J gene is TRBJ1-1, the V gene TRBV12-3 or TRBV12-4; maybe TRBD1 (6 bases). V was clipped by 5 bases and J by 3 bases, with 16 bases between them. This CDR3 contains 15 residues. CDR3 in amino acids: CASSSRQGRHTEAFF. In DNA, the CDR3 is TGTGCCAGCAGTAGCCGTCAGGGGCGCCACACTGAAGCTTTCTTT.

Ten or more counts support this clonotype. The CDR3 sequence is CASSFGFTGELFF. DNA of the CDR3: TGTGCCAGCAGCTTTGGGTTCACCGGGGAGCTGTTTTTT. The gene calls are TRBV5-5 and TRBJ2-2; no clear D. The CDR3 has 13 amino acids. Germline V gene data show CDR1 as SGHKS and CDR2 as YYEKEE (reference sequence). Trimming stripped 2 bases from V and 4 bases from J, with 6 bases between.